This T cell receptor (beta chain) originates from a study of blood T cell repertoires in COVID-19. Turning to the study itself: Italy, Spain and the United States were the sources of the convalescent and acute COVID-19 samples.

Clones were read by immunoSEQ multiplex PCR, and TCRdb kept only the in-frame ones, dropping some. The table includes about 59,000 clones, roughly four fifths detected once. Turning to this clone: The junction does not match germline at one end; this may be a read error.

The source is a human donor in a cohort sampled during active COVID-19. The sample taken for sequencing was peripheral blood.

The CDR3 protein is CASSLAGDSGANVPTF. DNA of the CDR3: TGTGCCAGCAGTTTGGCGGGAGACTCTGGGGCCAACGTCCCGACTTTC. V and J are TRBV28 and TRBJ2-6; TRBD2 matches 7 bases. Looked up from germline, CDR1 is MDHEN and CDR2 is SYDVKM. The length of the CDR3 is 16 residues.